This TCR beta chain was retrieved from a study of cytomegalovirus exposure and HLA in healthy donors. Vbeta (60) and Jbeta (13) primers were used in the PCR. Libraries were prepared by immunoSEQ multiplex PCR; TCRdb keeps only in-frame clonotypes and omits some of them. The sample yields 95,000 to 150,000 clones, more than 75% seen once. Germline-derived CDR1 and CDR2 are SGHTA and FQGNSA. Trimming removed 5 bases from V and 2 bases from J; junction bases left unmatched: 3. The CDR3 covers 15 residues. About this clone: Its specificity is not known.

Study-wide findings and caveats: TCR beta sequences reportedly predicted the HLA-A and HLA-B alleles of most subjects accurately.

The origin of this receptor is a woman in her sixties or seventies in good health and CMV-seropositive. The gene calls are TRBV7-2 and TRBJ2-7; 13 bases align to TRBD2. What was sequenced was PBMCs. The CDR3: CASSLGTSGTYEQYF. The CDR3, as DNA: TGTGCCAGCAGCCTGGGGACTAGCGGGACCTACGAGCAGTACTTC.